This TCR beta chain was sequenced during a study of T cells after yellow fever vaccination. 5'RACE template switching produced TCR cDNA carrying a universal primer site and UMIs. TCRdb processed the 5' RACE reads anew with MiXCR; each CDR3 protein has one entry. The sample comprises about 340,000 distinct CDR3 sequences, approximately 12% of which are singletons, and 3% to 4% rests with the top ten. This CDR3 has 11 residues. V gave up 6 bases and J gave up 11 bases, with 13 bases separating them. Germline assignment: CDR1 MNHEY and CDR2 SVGEGT. This clonotype was detected only a few times. No antigen is known for it. Notes on the study in general: One caveat is that FACS-sorted repertoires could contain abundant clonotypes contaminating from the bulk population.

The input for sequencing was CD4+ T cells sorted from PBMCs, taken 15 days after the yellow fever booster vaccination. This TCR derives from a man younger than 35 who received the YFV17D yellow fever vaccine. The J gene is TRBJ1-2, the V gene TRBV6-2 or TRBV6-3; D may be TRBD1 (5 bases). The DNA of the CDR3 is TGTGCCAGCAGAGGGGACGGCCGTTACACCTTC. Amino acids: CASRGDGRYTF.